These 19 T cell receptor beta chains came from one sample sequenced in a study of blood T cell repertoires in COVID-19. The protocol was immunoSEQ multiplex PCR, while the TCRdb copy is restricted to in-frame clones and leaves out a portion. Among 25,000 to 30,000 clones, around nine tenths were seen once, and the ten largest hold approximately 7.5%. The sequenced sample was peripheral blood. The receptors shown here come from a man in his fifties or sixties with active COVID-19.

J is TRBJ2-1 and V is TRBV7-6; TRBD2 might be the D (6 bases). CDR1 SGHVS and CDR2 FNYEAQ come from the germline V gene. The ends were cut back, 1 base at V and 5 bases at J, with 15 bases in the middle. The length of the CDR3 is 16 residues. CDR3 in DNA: TGTGCCAGCAGCTTAGGGCGGCTAGCGTACGACAATGAGCAGTTCTTC. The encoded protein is CASSLGRLAYDNEQFF.

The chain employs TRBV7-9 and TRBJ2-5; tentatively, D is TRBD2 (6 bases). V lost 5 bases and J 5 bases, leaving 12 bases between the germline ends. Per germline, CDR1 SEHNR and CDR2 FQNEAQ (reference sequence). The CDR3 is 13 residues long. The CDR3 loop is CASSRDRGETQYF. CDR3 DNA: TGTGCCAGCAGCCGAGACCGGGGGGAGACCCAGTACTTC. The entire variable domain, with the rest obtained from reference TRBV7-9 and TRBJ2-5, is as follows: DTGVSQNPRHKITKRGQNVTFRCDPISEHNRLYWYRQTLGQGPEFLTYFQNEAQLEKSRLLSDRFSAERPKGSFSTLEIQRTEQGDSAMYLCASSRDRGETQYFGPGTRLLVL.

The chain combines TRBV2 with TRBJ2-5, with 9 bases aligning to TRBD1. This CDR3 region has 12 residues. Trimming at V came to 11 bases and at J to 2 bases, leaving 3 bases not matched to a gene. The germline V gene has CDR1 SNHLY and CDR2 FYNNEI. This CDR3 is CAVDRGQETQYF. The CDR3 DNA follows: TGTGCCGTCGACAGGGGGCAAGAGACCCAGTACTTC. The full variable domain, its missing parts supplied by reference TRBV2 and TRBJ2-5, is EPEVTQTPSHQVTQMGQEVILRCVPISNHLYFYWYRQILGQKVEFLVSFYNNEISEKSEIFDDQFSVERPDGSNFTLKIRSTKLEDSAMYFCAVDRGQETQYFGPGTRLLVL.

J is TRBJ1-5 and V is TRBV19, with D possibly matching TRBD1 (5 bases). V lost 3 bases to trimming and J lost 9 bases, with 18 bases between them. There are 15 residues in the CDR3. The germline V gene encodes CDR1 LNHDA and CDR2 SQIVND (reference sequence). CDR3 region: CASSISGGDLRPQHF. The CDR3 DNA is TGTGCCAGTAGTATTTCGGGGGGGGATTTAAGGCCCCAGCATTTT.

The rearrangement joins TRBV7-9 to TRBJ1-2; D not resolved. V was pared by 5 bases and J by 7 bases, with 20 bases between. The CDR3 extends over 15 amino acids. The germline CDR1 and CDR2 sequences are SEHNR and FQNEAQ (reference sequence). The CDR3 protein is CASSLCITHNCGYTF. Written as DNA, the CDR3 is TGTGCCAGCAGCCTCTGTATTACCCACAATTGTGGCTACACCTTC.

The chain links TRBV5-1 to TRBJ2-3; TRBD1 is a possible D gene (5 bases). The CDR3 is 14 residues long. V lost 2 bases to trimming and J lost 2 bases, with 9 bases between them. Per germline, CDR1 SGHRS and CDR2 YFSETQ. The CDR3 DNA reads TGCGCCAGCAGCTTAGGGGTGTACACAGATACGCAGTATTTT. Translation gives CASSLGVYTDTQYF.

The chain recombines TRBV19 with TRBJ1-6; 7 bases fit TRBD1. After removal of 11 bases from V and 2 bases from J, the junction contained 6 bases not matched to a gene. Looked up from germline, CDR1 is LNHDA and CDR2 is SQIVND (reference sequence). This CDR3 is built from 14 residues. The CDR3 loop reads CAGGGATYNSPLHF. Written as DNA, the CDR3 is TGTGCCGGAGGGGGCGCTACCTATAATTCACCCCTCCACTTT. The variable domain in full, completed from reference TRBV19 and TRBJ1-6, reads DGGITQSPKYLFRKEGQNVTLSCEQNLNHDAMYWYRQDPGQGLRLIYYSQIVNDFQKGDIAEGYSVSREKKESFPLTVTSAQKNPTAFYLCAGGGATYNSPLHFGNGTRLTVT.

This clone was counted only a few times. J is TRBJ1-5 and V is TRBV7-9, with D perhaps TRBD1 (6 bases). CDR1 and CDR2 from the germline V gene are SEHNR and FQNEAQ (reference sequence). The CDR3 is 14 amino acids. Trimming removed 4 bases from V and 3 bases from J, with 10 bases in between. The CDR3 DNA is TGTGCCAGCAGCTCCCGGGACACCAATCAGCCCCAGCATTTT. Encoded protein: CASSSRDTNQPQHF.

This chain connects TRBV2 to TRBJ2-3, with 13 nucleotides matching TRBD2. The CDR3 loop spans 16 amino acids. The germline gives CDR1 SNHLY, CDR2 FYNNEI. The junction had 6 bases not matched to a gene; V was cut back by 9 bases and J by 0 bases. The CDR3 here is CASGLAGALSTDTQYF. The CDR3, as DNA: TGTGCCAGTGGACTAGCGGGGGCCTTAAGCACAGATACGCAGTATTTT.

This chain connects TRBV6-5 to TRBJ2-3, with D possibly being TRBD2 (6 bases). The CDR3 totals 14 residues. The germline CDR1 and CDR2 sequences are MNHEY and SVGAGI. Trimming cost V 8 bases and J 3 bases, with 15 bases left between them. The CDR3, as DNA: TGTGCCAGCGCCCTCGGGGGTGAGACAGATACGCAGTATTTT. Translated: CASALGGETDTQYF.

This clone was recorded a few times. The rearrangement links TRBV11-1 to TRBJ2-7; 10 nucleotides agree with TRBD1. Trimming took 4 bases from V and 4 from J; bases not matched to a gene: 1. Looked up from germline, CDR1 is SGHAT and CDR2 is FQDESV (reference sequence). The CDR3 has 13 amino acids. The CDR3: CASSSGQGYEQYF. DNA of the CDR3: TGTGCCAGCAGCTCGGGACAGGGGTACGAGCAGTACTTC.

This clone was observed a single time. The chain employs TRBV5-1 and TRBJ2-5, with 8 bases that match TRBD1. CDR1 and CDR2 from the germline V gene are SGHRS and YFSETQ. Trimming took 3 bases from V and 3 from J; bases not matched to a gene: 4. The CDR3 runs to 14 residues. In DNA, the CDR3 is TGCGCCAGCAGCTCCCGGACAGGGAAAGAGACCCAGTACTTC. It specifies CASSSRTGKETQYF.

In nucleotides, the CDR3 is TGTGCCAGTAGTATGCAATCCGAGGGACAGGGTATAGCGGGCAATCAGCCCCAGCATTTT. Translation: CASSMQSEGQGIAGNQPQHF. The V call is TRBV19, the J call TRBJ1-5; TRBD1 matches 9 bases. The V segment lost 3 bases and the J segment 2 bases; nucleotides outside the gene matches: 17. Germline V gene sequence: CDR1 LNHDA, CDR2 SQIVND (reference sequence). This CDR3 is built from 20 residues.

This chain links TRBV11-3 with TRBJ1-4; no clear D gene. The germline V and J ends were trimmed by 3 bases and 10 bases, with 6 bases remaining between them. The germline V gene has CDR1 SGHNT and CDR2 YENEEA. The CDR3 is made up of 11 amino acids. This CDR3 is CASSFRGKLFF. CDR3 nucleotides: TGTGCCAGCAGCTTCCGGGGAAAACTGTTTTTT.

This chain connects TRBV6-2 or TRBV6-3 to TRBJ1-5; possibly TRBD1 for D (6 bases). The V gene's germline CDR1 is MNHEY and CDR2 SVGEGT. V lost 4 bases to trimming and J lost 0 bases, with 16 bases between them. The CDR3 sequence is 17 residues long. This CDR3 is CASSFPMTGPSNQPQHF. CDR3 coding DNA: TGTGCCAGCAGTTTCCCAATGACAGGCCCTAGCAATCAGCCCCAGCATTTT.

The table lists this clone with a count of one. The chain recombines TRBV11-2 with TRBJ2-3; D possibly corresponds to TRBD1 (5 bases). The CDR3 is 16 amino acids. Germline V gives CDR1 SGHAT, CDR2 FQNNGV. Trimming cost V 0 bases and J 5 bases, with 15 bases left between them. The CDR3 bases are TGTGCCAGCAGCTTAGATGGGGCAGTTGAAAGAGATACGCAGTATTTT. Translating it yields CASSLDGAVERDTQYF.

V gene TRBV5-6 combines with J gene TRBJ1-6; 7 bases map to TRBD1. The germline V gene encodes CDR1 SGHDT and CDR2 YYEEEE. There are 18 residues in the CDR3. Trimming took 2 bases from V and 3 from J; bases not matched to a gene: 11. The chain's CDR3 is CASSFGGAGGLYNSPLHF. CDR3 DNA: TGTGCCAGCAGCTTCGGTGGAGCAGGGGGACTCTATAATTCACCCCTCCACTTT.

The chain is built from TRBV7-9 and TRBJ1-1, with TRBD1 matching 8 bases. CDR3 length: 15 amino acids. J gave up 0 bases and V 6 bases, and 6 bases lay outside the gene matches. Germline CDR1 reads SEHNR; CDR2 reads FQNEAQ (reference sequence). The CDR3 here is CASSETTGVNTEAFF. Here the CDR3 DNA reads TGTGCCAGCAGTGAAACGACAGGGGTGAACACTGAAGCTTTCTTT.

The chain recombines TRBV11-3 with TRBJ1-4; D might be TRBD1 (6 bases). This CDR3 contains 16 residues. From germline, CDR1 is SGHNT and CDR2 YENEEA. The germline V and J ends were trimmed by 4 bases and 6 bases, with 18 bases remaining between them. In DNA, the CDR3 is TGTGCCAGCAGCTCTTGGGACACCCCCGGGGATGAAAAACTGTTTTTT. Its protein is CASSSWDTPGDEKLFF.